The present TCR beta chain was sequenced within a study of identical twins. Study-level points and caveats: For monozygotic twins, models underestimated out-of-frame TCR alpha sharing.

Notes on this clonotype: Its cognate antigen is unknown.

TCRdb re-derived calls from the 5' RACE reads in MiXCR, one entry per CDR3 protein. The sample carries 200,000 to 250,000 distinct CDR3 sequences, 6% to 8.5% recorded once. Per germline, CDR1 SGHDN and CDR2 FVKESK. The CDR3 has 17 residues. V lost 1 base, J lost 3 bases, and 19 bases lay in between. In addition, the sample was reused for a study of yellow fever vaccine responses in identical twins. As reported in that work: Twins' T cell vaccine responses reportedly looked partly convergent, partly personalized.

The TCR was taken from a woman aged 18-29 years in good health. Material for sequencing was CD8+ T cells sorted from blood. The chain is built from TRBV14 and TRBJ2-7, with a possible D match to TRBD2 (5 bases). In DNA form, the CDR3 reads TGTGCCAGCAGCCAAGCTAATCCGGCCAGCGGTCGCTACGAGCAGTACTTC. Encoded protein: CASSQANPASGRYEQYF. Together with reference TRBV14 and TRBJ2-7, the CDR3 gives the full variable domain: EAGVTQFPSHSVIEKGQTVTLRCDPISGHDNLYWYRRVMGKEIKFLLHFVKESKQDESGMPNNRFLAERTGGTYSTLKVQPAELEDSGVYFCASSQANPASGRYEQYFGPGTRLTVT.